Presented here are 32 T cell receptor beta chains from one specimen sequenced in a study of blood T cell repertoires in COVID-19. Sequenced by immunoSEQ multiplex PCR; TCRdb stores in-frame clones only, minus some. The table lists some 420,000 clones, over 75% of them singletons, with around 1.1% in the top ten. Input material: PBMCs or T cells enriched from blood (not recorded which). These receptors all stem from a man aged 30-40 years who had recovered from COVID-19.

The V gene is TRBV6-6, the J gene TRBJ1-1; D may be TRBD1 (5 bases). In germline, CDR1 is MNHNY, CDR2 SVGAGI (reference sequence). The CDR3 sequence is 14 residues long. V lost 0 bases to trimming and J lost 5 bases, with 10 bases between them. The DNA of the CDR3 is TGTGCCAGCAGTTACTCGGACAAAGAGACTGAAGCTTTCTTT. Protein sequence: CASSYSDKETEAFF.

The rearrangement links TRBV7-9 to TRBJ2-3, with 8 bases fitting TRBD2. Trimming took 3 bases from V and 1 from J; bases not matched to a gene: 3. The germline CDR1 and CDR2 sequences are SEHNR and FQNEAQ (reference sequence). The CDR3 covers 15 residues. CDR3 protein: CASSLKTSGTDTQYF. CDR3 sequence (DNA): TGTGCCAGCAGCTTGAAGACTAGCGGCACAGATACGCAGTATTTT.

The J gene is TRBJ2-7, the V gene TRBV28, with 8 bases fitting TRBD1. V gave up 6 bases and J gave up 7 bases; unmatched junction bases: 17. CDR1 and CDR2 from the germline V gene are MDHEN and SYDVKM. The CDR3 is made up of 16 amino acids. CDR3 amino acids: CASRLPSGGARGEQYF. CDR3 bases: TGTGCCAGCAGGCTCCCCTCAGGGGGCGCAAGGGGGGAGCAGTACTTC.

V is TRBV5-6 and J is TRBJ2-1; D might be TRBD2 (6 bases). The CDR3 spans 13 residues. Germline V CDR1 and CDR2: SGHDT, YYEEEE. V lost 1 base and J lost 7, with 9 bases in between. The CDR3, as DNA: TGTGCCAGCAGCTTGCTGGCGGGAAATGAGCAGTTCTTC. Its translation is CASSLLAGNEQFF.

The chain is built from TRBV28 and TRBJ2-7; TRBD1 aligns across 7 bases. Unmatched junction bases numbered 5, after V lost 6 bases and J lost 0 bases. Germline lookup yields CDR1 MDHEN and CDR2 SYDVKM. This CDR3 is 14 amino acids long. CDR3 residues: CASSPRDSSYEQYF. In DNA, the CDR3 is TGTGCCAGCAGCCCCCGGGACAGCTCCTACGAGCAGTACTTC.

The chain combines TRBV19 with TRBJ2-3, with 11 positions matching TRBD2. This CDR3 region has 16 residues. The V segment lost 3 bases and the J segment 0 bases; nucleotides outside the gene matches: 2. Germline CDR1 is LNHDA and CDR2 is SQIVND (reference sequence). CDR3 residues: CASSMTSGASTDTQYF. The CDR3 region has the DNA TGTGCCAGTAGTATGACTAGCGGGGCTAGCACAGATACGCAGTATTTT.

The chain is built from TRBV5-1 and TRBJ2-7, with a weak D call TRBD2 (6 bases). Germline V gene data show CDR1 as SGHRS and CDR2 as YFSETQ. The V gene lost 0 bases and the J gene lost 3 bases, with 16 bases spanning the gap. This CDR3 is built from 16 residues. CDR3 nucleotide sequence: TGCGCCAGCAGCTTGGGCTCCCGGGACGGGAGCTACGAGCAGTACTTC. Its translation is CASSLGSRDGSYEQYF.

J is TRBJ2-1 and V is TRBV10-1; maybe TRBD1 (5 bases). This CDR3 spans 15 amino acids. Germline assignment: CDR1 WNHNN and CDR2 SYGVQD (reference sequence). V gave up 3 bases and J gave up 5 bases, with 14 bases separating them. As DNA, the CDR3 is TGCGCCAGCAGTGATCGCCTGGGGCCCAACAATGAGCAGTTCTTC. This gives the protein CASSDRLGPNNEQFF.

The J gene is TRBJ2-5, the V gene TRBV2; 10 bases line up with TRBD2. J lost 4 bases, V lost 5 bases, and 16 bases had no gene match. The CDR3 covers 18 residues. CDR1 SNHLY and CDR2 FYNNEI come from the germline V gene. The CDR3 DNA is TGTGCCAGCAGTCGGGACCCGACCGGGCTAGCGGGAGTAGAGACCCAGTACTTC. It translates to CASSRDPTGLAGVETQYF.

The chain carries TRBV10-3 and TRBJ2-2; 8 bases map to TRBD1. From germline, CDR1 is ENHRY and CDR2 SYGVKD. V was pared by 7 bases and J by 6 bases, with 7 bases of the junction left unmatched. CDR3 length: 14 residues. The CDR3 spells CAITTTGVAGELFF. As DNA, the CDR3 is TGTGCCATCACCACGACAGGGGTGGCCGGGGAGCTGTTTTTT.

The table lists this clone with a count of one. The chain links TRBV5-1 to TRBJ2-1; 7 bases align to TRBD2. CDR1 SGHRS and CDR2 YFSETQ come from the germline V gene. Trimming removed 2 bases from V and 0 bases from J; junction bases left unmatched: 5. The CDR3 runs 16 residues. The CDR3 sequence: CASSLAGKSSYNEQFF. The DNA for the CDR3 is TGCGCCAGCAGCTTAGCGGGAAAGAGCTCCTACAATGAGCAGTTCTTC.

The rearrangement joins TRBV5-6 to TRBJ2-7, with a possible D match to TRBD1 (5 bases). The CDR3 has 15 amino acids. The ends were cut back, 0 bases at V and 2 bases at J, with 12 bases in the middle. Per the germline V gene, CDR1 is SGHDT and CDR2 is YYEEEE. This CDR3 is CASSLVQGPPYEQYF. The CDR3 DNA reads as TGTGCCAGCAGCTTGGTGCAGGGTCCTCCCTACGAGCAGTACTTC.

This clone has just one count. The chain combines TRBV5-6 with TRBJ2-1; D is unclear. V lost 4 bases and J lost 10, with 9 bases in between. CDR1 and CDR2 (germline): SGHDT, YYEEEE. This CDR3 spans 11 amino acids. The CDR3 here is CASSKQLEQFF. The CDR3 DNA reads as TGTGCCAGCAGCAAACAGTTGGAGCAGTTCTTC.

V usage is TRBV19 and J usage is TRBJ1-1; D unclear. V shed 0 bases and J shed 1 base, with 3 bases lying between them. The CDR3 extends over 13 amino acids. Per the germline V gene, CDR1 is LNHDA and CDR2 is SQIVND (reference sequence). CDR3 nucleotide sequence: TGTGCCAGTAGTATAGACGGGAACACTGAAGCTTTCTTT. Translated, it gives CASSIDGNTEAFF.

The chain carries TRBV5-5 and TRBJ1-1; D might be TRBD1 (6 bases). The CDR3 is 16 residues long. CDR1 is SGHKS and CDR2 is YYEKEE in the germline V gene (reference sequence). Trimming cost V 6 bases and J 2 bases, with 20 bases left between them. CDR3 in amino acids: CASIQTSGTINTEAFF. CDR3 nucleotide sequence: TGTGCCAGCATCCAGACTTCCGGGACAATTAACACTGAAGCTTTCTTT.

The chain uses TRBV5-1 and TRBJ2-1; 10 bases map to TRBD2. Per germline, CDR1 SGHRS and CDR2 YFSETQ. The trim removed 0 bases at V and 9 bases at J, leaving 3 bases unmatched. This CDR3 contains 14 residues. The CDR3 protein is CASSLAIAGGEQFF. DNA of the CDR3: TGCGCCAGCAGCTTGGCCATAGCGGGAGGTGAGCAGTTCTTC.

This chain joins TRBV5-4 and TRBJ2-7; a weak D match, TRBD2 (5 bases). The length of the CDR3 is 14 residues. From germline, CDR1 is SGHNT and CDR2 YYREEE (reference sequence). Between the trimmed V and J ends, which lost 0 bases and 7 bases, there was a span of 14 bases. CDR3 sequence: CASSLALGGFEQYF. CDR3 DNA sequence: TGTGCCAGCAGCTTGGCCCTCGGAGGTTTTGAGCAGTACTTC.

The J gene is TRBJ2-5, the V gene TRBV12-3 or TRBV12-4; weak D call: TRBD1 (6 bases). The CDR3 runs to 12 residues. With 2 bases removed from V and 5 bases from J, the gap between germline ends came to 6 bases. CDR3 in amino acids: CASSLTGETQYF. The CDR3 DNA follows: TGTGCCAGCAGTTTAACAGGGGAGACCCAGTACTTC.

The V call is TRBV4-1, the J call TRBJ2-7; D is possibly TRBD2 (6 bases). This CDR3 region has 13 residues. Deletions cut 3 bases from V and 2 bases from J, with 8 bases between. The germline V gene encodes CDR1 MGHRA and CDR2 YSYEKL. CDR3 protein: CASSHPGAYEQYF. The CDR3 DNA is TGCGCCAGCAGCCATCCGGGAGCCTACGAGCAGTACTTC.

The rearrangement joins TRBV12-3 or TRBV12-4 to TRBJ2-7; 7 positions agree with TRBD1. With V trimmed by 6 bases and J by 4 bases, 3 bases remained unmatched. The CDR3 has 12 residues. The CDR3 sequence: CASSQGDYEQYF. Here the CDR3 DNA reads TGTGCCAGCAGCCAGGGGGATTACGAGCAGTACTTC.

V gene TRBV7-9 combines with J gene TRBJ1-4; maybe TRBD1 (6 bases). The germline V and J ends were trimmed by 5 bases and 4 bases, with 8 bases remaining between them. Germline CDR1 SEHNR, CDR2 FQNEAQ (reference sequence). This CDR3 spans 13 amino acids. The CDR3 region is CASSNRVNEKLFF. CDR3 nucleotides: TGTGCCAGCAGCAACAGGGTTAATGAAAAACTGTTTTTT.

The rearrangement joins TRBV18 to TRBJ1-5; tentative D call: TRBD1 (5 bases). CDR1 is KGHSH and CDR2 is LQKENI in the germline V gene. The length of the CDR3 is 13 residues. V was cut by 3 bases and J by 6 bases, with 9 bases left in between. The DNA for the CDR3 is TGTGCCAGCTCACCGGGGGGTTCTCAGCCCCAGCATTTT. It codes for CASSPGGSQPQHF. Together with reference TRBV18 and TRBJ1-5, the CDR3 gives the full variable domain: NAGVMQNPRHLVRRRGQEARLRCSPMKGHSHVYWYRQLPEEGLKFMVYLQKENIIDESGMPKERFSAEFPKEGPSILRIQQVVRGDSAAYFCASSPGGSQPQHFGDGTRLSIL.

The chain employs TRBV30 and TRBJ1-6; D gene uncertain. The ends were cut back, 5 bases at V and 0 bases at J, with 11 bases in the middle. This CDR3 comprises 15 residues. Germline V gene lookup returns CDR1 GTSNPN and CDR2 SVGIG (reference sequence). The DNA of the CDR3 is TGTGCCTGGGCCCGCGATAGCTCCTATAATTCACCCCTCCACTTT. It is translated as CAWARDSSYNSPLHF.

This chain uses TRBV24-1 with TRBJ2-5, with D hard to call. Germline V gene data show CDR1 as KGHDR and CDR2 as SFDVKD. The CDR3 runs 12 residues. V was pared by 3 bases and J by 4 bases, with 5 bases between. DNA of the CDR3: TGTGCCACCAGTGATCCAGGAGAGACCCAGTACTTC. The encoded protein is CATSDPGETQYF.

This rearrangement joins TRBV10-1 to TRBJ1-1, with 11 bases lining up with TRBD1. CDR1 is WNHNN, CDR2 SYGVQD, per germline (reference sequence). This CDR3 is 12 amino acids long. V was clipped by 8 bases and J by 8 bases; unmatched bases: 4. CDR3 in DNA: TGCGCCAGCGAGGGACAGGGGGGCGAAGCTTTCTTT. This gives the protein CASEGQGGEAFF.

This chain joins TRBV30 and TRBJ2-1; 12 bases agree with TRBD2. CDR1 and CDR2 (germline): GTSNPN, SVGIG (reference sequence). This CDR3 has 14 amino acids. V trimming: 4 bases; J trimming: 7 bases; junction bases outside the gene matches: 5. CDR3 in DNA: TGTGCCTGGACTAGCGGGAGGGCCTTTAATGAGCAGTTCTTC. Its protein is CAWTSGRAFNEQFF.

This clone was found once. The V gene is TRBV28, the J gene TRBJ1-1; D is perhaps TRBD1 (5 bases). The length of the CDR3 is 12 residues. Germline V lookup: CDR1 MDHEN, CDR2 SYDVKM. With 5 bases removed from V and 3 bases from J, the gap between germline ends came to 7 bases. CDR3 amino acids: CASSDSHTEAFF. The CDR3 bases are TGTGCCAGCAGTGACAGCCACACTGAAGCTTTCTTT.

This clone was counted at least ten times. J is TRBJ1-6 and V is TRBV6-5, with a tentative D call TRBD1 (6 bases). The ends were cut back, 4 bases at V and 8 bases at J, with 15 bases in the middle. Germline lookup yields CDR1 MNHEY and CDR2 SVGAGI. This CDR3 is built from 15 residues. CDR3 amino acids: CASSWDTLGDSPLHF. CDR3 in DNA: TGTGCCAGCAGTTGGGACACTCTAGGGGATTCACCCCTCCACTTT.

This rearrangement joins TRBV5-1 to TRBJ2-2, with 7 bases aligning to TRBD2. Germline V CDR1 and CDR2: SGHRS, YFSETQ. The CDR3 consists of 15 residues. V lost 3 bases, J lost 6 bases, and 8 bases stayed unmatched. The CDR3 is CASSWDGRTAGELFF. The CDR3 DNA is TGCGCCAGCAGCTGGGACGGGAGGACGGCCGGGGAGCTGTTTTTT. The variable domain in full, completed from reference TRBV5-1 and TRBJ2-2, reads KAGVTQTPRYLIKTRGQQVTLSCSPISGHRSVSWYQQTPGQGLQFLFEYFSETQRNKGNFPGRFSGRQFSNSRSEMNVSTLELGDSALYLCASSWDGRTAGELFFGEGSRLTVL.

The chain carries TRBV3-1 (or the pseudogene TRBV3-2) and TRBJ2-5; 12 bases line up with TRBD2. The CDR3 consists of 15 residues. Germline lookup yields CDR1 LGHDT and CDR2 YNNKEL (reference sequence). After removal of 6 bases from V and 3 bases from J, the junction contained 5 bases not matched to a gene. CDR3 sequence (DNA): TGTGCCAGCAGTCAACGGACTAGCGGGAAAGAGACCCAGTACTTC. It is translated as CASSQRTSGKETQYF.

The chain combines TRBV2 with TRBJ2-3; D perhaps matches TRBD2 (5 bases). Per the germline V gene, CDR1 is SNHLY and CDR2 is FYNNEI. This CDR3 is built from 13 residues. Between the trimmed V and J ends, which lost 5 bases and 5 bases, there was a span of 11 bases. CDR3 protein: CASSTSLVDTQYF. The CDR3 DNA sequence: TGTGCCAGCAGTACTAGTTTGGTAGATACGCAGTATTTT.

V is TRBV7-8 and J is TRBJ2-7, with 9 positions matching TRBD1. This CDR3 contains 16 residues. Trimming removed 2 bases from V and 6 bases from J; junction bases left unmatched: 11. Germline V gene data show CDR1 as SGHVS and CDR2 as FQNEAQ. The DNA for the CDR3 is TGTGCCAGCAGCTTACCGTTGGGGACAGGGCGTCTCGAGCAGTACTTC. The encoded protein is CASSLPLGTGRLEQYF.